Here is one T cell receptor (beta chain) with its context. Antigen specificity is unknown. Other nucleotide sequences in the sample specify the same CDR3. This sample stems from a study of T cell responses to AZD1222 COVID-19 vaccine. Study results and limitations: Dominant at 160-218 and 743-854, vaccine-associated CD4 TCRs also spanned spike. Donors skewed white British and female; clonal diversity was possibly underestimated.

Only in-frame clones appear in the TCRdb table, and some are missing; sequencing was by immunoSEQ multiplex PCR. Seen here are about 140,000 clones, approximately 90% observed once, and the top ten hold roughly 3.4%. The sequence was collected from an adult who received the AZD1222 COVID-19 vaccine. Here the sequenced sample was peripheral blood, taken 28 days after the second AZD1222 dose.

The CDR3 bases are TGCAGTGCTACACCTAACACTGAAGCTTTCTTT. Amino acid sequence: CSATPNTEAFF. V is TRBV20-1 and J is TRBJ1-1; no reliable D call. V was clipped by 4 bases and J by 2 bases, with 5 bases between them. CDR1 and CDR2 from the germline V gene are DFQATT and SNEGSKA (reference sequence). The CDR3 runs to 11 residues.